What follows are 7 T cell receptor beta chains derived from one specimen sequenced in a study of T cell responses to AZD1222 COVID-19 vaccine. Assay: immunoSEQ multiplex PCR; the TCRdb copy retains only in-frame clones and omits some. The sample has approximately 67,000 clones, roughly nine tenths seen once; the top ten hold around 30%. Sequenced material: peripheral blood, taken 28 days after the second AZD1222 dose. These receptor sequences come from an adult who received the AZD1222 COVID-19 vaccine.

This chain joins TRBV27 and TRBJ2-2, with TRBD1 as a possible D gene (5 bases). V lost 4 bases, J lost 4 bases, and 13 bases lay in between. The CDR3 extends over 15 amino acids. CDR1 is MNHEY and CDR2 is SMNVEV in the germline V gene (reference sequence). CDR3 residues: CASSSRQLGTGELFF. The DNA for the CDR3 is TGTGCCAGCAGTTCCCGACAGTTAGGCACCGGGGAGCTGTTTTTT.

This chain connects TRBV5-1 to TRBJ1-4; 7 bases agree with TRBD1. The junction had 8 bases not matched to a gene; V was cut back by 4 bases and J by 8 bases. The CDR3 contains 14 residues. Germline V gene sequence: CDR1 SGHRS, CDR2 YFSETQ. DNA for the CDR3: TGCGCCAGCAGCACGGGACAGCGTGCCGAAAAACTGTTTTTT. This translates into CASSTGQRAEKLFF.

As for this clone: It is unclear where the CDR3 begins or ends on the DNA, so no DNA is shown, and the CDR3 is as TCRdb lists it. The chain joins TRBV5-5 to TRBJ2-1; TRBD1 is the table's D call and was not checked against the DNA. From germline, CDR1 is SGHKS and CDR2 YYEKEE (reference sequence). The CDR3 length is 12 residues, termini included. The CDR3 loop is CASSLVGQGSFF.

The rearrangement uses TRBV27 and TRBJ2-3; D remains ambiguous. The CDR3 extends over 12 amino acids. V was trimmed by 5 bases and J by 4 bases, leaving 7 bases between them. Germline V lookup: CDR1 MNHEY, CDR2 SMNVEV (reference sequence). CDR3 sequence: CASSPPADTQYF. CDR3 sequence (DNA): TGTGCCAGCAGTCCCCCCGCAGATACGCAGTATTTT.

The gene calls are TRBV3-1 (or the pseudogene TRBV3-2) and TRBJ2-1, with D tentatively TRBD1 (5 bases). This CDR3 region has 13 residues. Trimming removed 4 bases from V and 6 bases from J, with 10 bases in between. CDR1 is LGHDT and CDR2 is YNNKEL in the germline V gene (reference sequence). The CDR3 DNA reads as TGTGCCAGCAGCCGGGGCTTGGGCAATGAGCAGTTCTTC. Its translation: CASSRGLGNEQFF.

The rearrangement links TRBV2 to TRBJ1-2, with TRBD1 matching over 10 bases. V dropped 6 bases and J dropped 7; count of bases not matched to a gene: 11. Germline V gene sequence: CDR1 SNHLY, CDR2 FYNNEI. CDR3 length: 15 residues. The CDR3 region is CASRPGTGVGSGYTF. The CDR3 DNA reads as TGTGCCAGCAGGCCCGGGACAGGGGTTGGGTCTGGCTACACCTTC.

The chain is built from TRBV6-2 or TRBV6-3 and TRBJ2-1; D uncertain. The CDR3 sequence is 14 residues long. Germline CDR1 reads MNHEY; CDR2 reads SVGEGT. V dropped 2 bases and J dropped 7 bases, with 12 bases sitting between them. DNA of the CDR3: TGTGCCAGCAGTTACCTCGACACTTCGAATGAGCAGTTCTTC. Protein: CASSYLDTSNEQFF.